The 29 T cell receptor beta chains given below trace back to one sample, sequenced in a study of T cell clonality in common variable immunodeficiency. The protocol was immunoSEQ multiplex PCR, while the TCRdb copy is restricted to in-frame clones and leaves out a portion. Listed for the sample are about 29,000 clones, none seen a single time. Sequencing used peripheral blood mononuclear cells. The source is a person aged 18-70 years in good health.

This clone came up many times. The CDR3 end falls 3 residues outside the read, so it is completed with the germline J gene. The chain joins TRBV7-3 to TRBJ2-1; possible D gene TRBD2, 6 bases. The V gene's germline CDR1 is SGHTA and CDR2 FQGTGA. The CDR3 extends over 13 amino acids. The V gene lost 5 bases and the J gene lost 4 bases, with 9 bases spanning the gap. The sequenced CDR3 bases are TGTGCCAGCAGCACGCGGGAATACAATGAG. Its translation is CASSTREYNE. The entire CDR3 sequence reads CASSTREYNEQFF.

This clone was seen at least ten times. Coverage ceases 3 residues before the CDR3 finishes, and the germline J gene fills in the end. J is TRBJ2-2 and V is TRBV5-1; weak D call: TRBD2 (5 bases). Germline CDR1 reads SGHRS; CDR2 reads YFSETQ. CDR3 size: 16 residues. V shed 0 bases and J shed 2 bases, with 11 bases lying between them. This chain's CDR3 is CASSLEGLVNTGELFF. The covered CDR3 bases are TGCGCCAGCAGCTTGGAAGGACTGGTAAACACCGGGGAG.

There are many counts of this clone. Read data end 3 residues before the CDR3 end; the end is taken from the germline J gene. V usage is TRBV20-1 and J usage is TRBJ2-5, with 9 nucleotides matching TRBD2. J gave up 2 bases and V 3 bases, and 7 bases lay outside the gene matches. The CDR3 runs to 15 residues. Germline V lookup: CDR1 DFQATT, CDR2 SNEGSKA (reference sequence). CDR3 residues: CSASLTSGGQETQYF. The CDR3 bases that were read are TGCAGTGCTAGTCTGACTAGCGGAGGGCAAGAGACC.

This clone has at least ten counts. The read finishes 3 residues shy of the CDR3 end, and the germline J gene is used to complete it. J is TRBJ2-1 and V is TRBV20-1; 7 bases agree with TRBD2. Germline V gene sequence: CDR1 DFQATT, CDR2 SNEGSKA (reference sequence). This CDR3 contains 17 residues. The V segment lost 2 bases and the J segment 0 bases; nucleotides outside the gene matches: 10. CDR3 residues: CSARRPGGRHSYNEQFF. The part of the CDR3 DNA that was read is TGCAGTGCTAGACGCCCTGGCGGGAGACACTCCTACAATGAG.

This clone showed up many times. The CDR3 end is not reached by the read, which stops 3 residues before it; the germline J gene fills it in. This chain joins TRBV5-1 and TRBJ2-3, with 11 bases identical to TRBD2. The CDR3 runs 16 residues. The junction had 7 bases not matched to a gene; V was cut back by 3 bases and J by 4 bases. Per the germline V gene, CDR1 is SGHRS and CDR2 is YFSETQ. The DNA read from the CDR3 is TGCGCCAGCAGCTCCTCCCTAGCGGGAGGAGCAGATACG. Translation gives CASSSSLAGGADT. The entire CDR3 reads CASSSSLAGGADTQYF.

Ten or more counts support this clone. The read terminates 3 residues ahead of where the CDR3 ends, so the germline J gene completes it. The chain employs TRBV18 and TRBJ2-5; TRBD1 matches at 8 bases. V gave up 5 bases and J gave up 3 bases; unmatched junction bases: 8. CDR1 is KGHSH and CDR2 is LQKENI in the germline V gene. CDR3 length: 15 residues. The part of the CDR3 DNA that was read is TGTGCCAGCTCAATTTCCCAGGGGGCGGAAGAGACC. It encodes CASSISQGAEET. The full CDR3 protein is CASSISQGAEETQYF.

This clone was seen many times. The CDR3 end lies 3 residues beyond the end of the read and is filled in from the germline J gene. V gene TRBV18 combines with J gene TRBJ1-1; TRBD1 matches 9 bases. There are 16 residues in the CDR3. Germline trimming cut 9 bases from V and 1 base from J; bases unmatched to any gene: 12. Per the germline V gene, CDR1 is KGHSH and CDR2 is LQKENI. The CDR3 is CASHRNRGLGNTEAFF. The sequenced part of the CDR3 DNA is TGTGCCAGTCACCGTAACAGGGGGCTCGGGAACACTGAA.

This clone was recorded at least ten times. Coverage ceases 3 residues before the CDR3 finishes, and the germline J gene fills in the end. The V and J genes are TRBV20-1 and TRBJ2-2; TRBD2 is a possible D gene (5 bases). The CDR3 is 17 residues long. V dropped 5 bases and J dropped 4 bases, with 23 bases sitting between them. CDR1 is DFQATT, CDR2 SNEGSKA, per germline (reference sequence). The DNA read from the CDR3 is TGCAGTGCTCCCAAGACCGAGGGCCTTACCGTCACCGGGGAG. Translation: CSAPKTEGLTVTGE. The full CDR3 is CSAPKTEGLTVTGELFF.

This clone has a count of ten or more. Sequencing ends 3 residues short of the CDR3 end; the germline J gene provides the rest. Other nucleotide sequences from this sample produce the same CDR3. The gene calls are TRBV20-1 and TRBJ1-3; D may be TRBD1 (5 bases). The V gene's germline CDR1 is DFQATT and CDR2 SNEGSKA (reference sequence). V lost 8 bases and J 0 bases, leaving 11 bases between the germline ends. The CDR3 length is 13 residues. CDR3: CSYRGDSGNTIYF. The sequenced part of the CDR3 DNA is TGCAGTTACAGAGGGGACTCTGGAAACACC.

On this clone itself: The read ends 3 residues before the CDR3 terminus; that terminus is restored from the germline J gene. The chain joins TRBV30 to TRBJ1-2; no firm D call. Looked up from germline, CDR1 is GTSNPN and CDR2 is SVGIG (reference sequence). The CDR3 sequence is 14 residues long. The chain's CDR3 is CAWNLAGVRDEYTF. The covered CDR3 bases are TGTGCCTGGAACCTAGCGGGAGTTAGGGATGAA.

This clone was picked up many times. The CDR3 is cut off 3 residues early in the read; its end comes from the germline J gene. V and J are TRBV5-4 and TRBJ1-2; TRBD1 matches 8 bases. The CDR3 totals 13 residues. The germline gives CDR1 SGHNT, CDR2 YYREEE (reference sequence). V was clipped by 7 bases and J by 3 bases; unmatched bases: 5. CDR3 loop: CASGGQGDYGYTF. CDR3 DNA, as far as it was read: TGTGCCAGCGGAGGACAGGGCGACTATGGC.

This clone was counted many times. From the germline J gene comes the end of the CDR3, since the read stops 3 residues before it. The V call is TRBV20-1, the J call TRBJ2-5; 12 bases are a match to TRBD2. V shed 3 bases and J 4 bases; nucleotides not matched to a gene: 6. Germline V lookup: CDR1 DFQATT, CDR2 SNEGSKA (reference sequence). The CDR3 consists of 15 residues. CDR3 bases read: TGCAGTGCTAGGACTAGCGGGAGTGTTGGAGAGACC. Amino acids: CSARTSGSVGET. The full-length CDR3 reads as CSARTSGSVGETQYF.

This clone was seen a few times. The CDR3 goes on 3 residues after the read ends, and that part is filled in from the germline J gene. This chain uses TRBV2 with TRBJ2-7; TRBD2 matches 8 bases. This CDR3 has 15 amino acids. Germline CDR1 SNHLY, CDR2 FYNNEI. V was pared by 4 bases and J by 5 bases, with 10 bases of the junction left unmatched. The covered CDR3 bases are TGTGCCAGCAGTGGGGGGACTAGGGGGATCAACGAG. This gives the protein CASSGGTRGINE. The full CDR3 sequence reads CASSGGTRGINEQYF.

The CDR3 DNA, read in part, is TGTGCCAGCAGCTCTGGACTGTTCACAGATACG. Translating it yields CASSSGLFTDT. The whole CDR3 protein is CASSSGLFTDTQYF. J is TRBJ2-3 and V is TRBV11-2, with TRBD2 as a possible D gene (5 bases). The CDR3 end lies 3 residues beyond the end of the read and is filled in from the germline J gene. The V and J ends lost 4 bases and 2 bases respectively, with 10 bases between them. Germline CDR1 is SGHAT and CDR2 is FQNNGV. The CDR3 is made up of 14 amino acids. Full variable domain (remainder filled in from reference TRBV11-2 and TRBJ2-3): EAGVAQSPRYKIIEKRQSVAFWCNPISGHATLYWYQQILGQGPKLLIQFQNNGVVDDSQLPKDRFSAERLKGVDSTLKIQPAKLEDSAVYLCASSSGLFTDTQYFGPGTRLTVL.

Comment on this clone: The read halts 3 residues ahead of the CDR3 end, with the missing end drawn from the germline J gene. This chain uses TRBV30 with TRBJ2-3, with 7 bases fitting TRBD1. This CDR3 spans 14 amino acids. CDR1 GTSNPN and CDR2 SVGIG come from the germline V gene (reference sequence). The CDR3 is CAWSVRQGDQPQYF. CDR3 DNA, as far as it was read: TGTGCCTGGAGTGTACGGCAGGGGGATCAGCCG.

This clone has a count of ten or more. From the germline J gene comes the end of the CDR3, since the read stops 3 residues before it. This chain links TRBV14 with TRBJ2-3, with a tentative D call TRBD1 (7 bases). V was cut by 0 bases and J by 2 bases, with 15 bases left in between. CDR3 size: 17 residues. Germline lookup yields CDR1 SGHDN and CDR2 FVKESK. The covered CDR3 bases are TGTGCCAGCAGCCAAGATGGAGGGGGCTACTACACAGATACG. Residues: CASSQDGGGYYTDT. The CDR3 in its entirety is CASSQDGGGYYTDTQYF.

Remarks on this clone: The missing CDR3 end, 3 residues past where the read stops, is filled in from the germline J gene. The chain carries TRBV30 and TRBJ2-1; 8 nucleotides agree with TRBD2. The V gene's germline CDR1 is GTSNPN and CDR2 SVGIG (reference sequence). V was clipped by 0 bases and J by 7 bases; unmatched bases: 5. The CDR3 extends over 14 amino acids. The DNA read from the CDR3 is TGTGCCTGGAGTGTAGGCCTAGCGGGTAATGAG. Translation: CAWSVGLAGNE. The full CDR3 protein is CAWSVGLAGNEQFF.

This clone was seen many times. The read is 3 residues too short to cover the CDR3 end, so that end is filled in from the germline J gene. The rearrangement joins TRBV5-4 to TRBJ2-2; D is possibly TRBD2 (6 bases). This CDR3 comprises 15 residues. The germline V gene has CDR1 SGHNT and CDR2 YYREEE (reference sequence). Trimming took off 3 bases at V and 8 bases at J, with 17 bases between the two ends. CDR3 residues: CASSSGGTPAGELFF. CDR3 DNA (partial): TGTGCCAGCAGCTCTGGGGGGACTCCCGCGGGGGAG.

About this clone itself: The read gets to within 3 residues of the CDR3 end, and the germline J gene fills in the rest. This chain joins TRBV2 and TRBJ1-1; 7 nucleotides agree with TRBD1. The CDR3 runs 15 residues. Losses at the gene ends were 7 bases for V and 0 bases for J; bases not matched to a gene: 8. The V gene's germline CDR1 is SNHLY and CDR2 FYNNEI. The CDR3 spells CASISRQGLNTEAFF. The covered CDR3 bases are TGTGCCAGCATTTCTAGACAGGGCCTGAACACTGAA.

This clone was seen only a few times. The read falls 3 residues short of the CDR3 end, and the missing part is taken from the germline J gene. The gene calls are TRBV30 and TRBJ2-4; 9 nucleotides align to TRBD1. CDR3 length: 16 amino acids. The germline CDR1 and CDR2 sequences are GTSNPN and SVGIG (reference sequence). CDR3 region: CAWSEPFRTGDYGQYF. The covered CDR3 bases are TGTGCCTGGAGTGAACCATTTCGGACAGGGGACTATGGT.

Ten or more counts support this clone. Read data end 3 residues before the CDR3 end; the end is taken from the germline J gene. The J gene is TRBJ1-1, the V gene TRBV30, with 8 bases matching TRBD1. The CDR3 is 16 amino acids. Germline V CDR1 and CDR2: GTSNPN, SVGIG (reference sequence). The V gene end was trimmed by 3 bases and the J gene end by 1 base; junction bases not matched to a gene: 10. The DNA read from the CDR3 is TGTGCCTGGAGATCGGCAGGGGGCGCTTGGAACACTGAA. This sequence encodes CAWRSAGGAWNTE. The whole CDR3 sequence is CAWRSAGGAWNTEAFF.

The table lists this clone with many counts. The read ends 3 residues early relative to the CDR3; the germline J gene fills the gap. The chain combines TRBV5-1 with TRBJ1-4; 7 bases match TRBD1. The CDR3 totals 15 residues. Germline assignment: CDR1 SGHRS and CDR2 YFSETQ. CDR3 bases read: TGCGCCAGCAGCCAACAGGGGATCTATAATTCACCA. Protein sequence: CASSQQGIYNSP. The whole CDR3 region reads CASSQQGIYNSPLFF.

This clone occurred many times. The read ends 3 residues early relative to the CDR3; the germline J gene fills the gap. The J gene is TRBJ2-7, the V gene TRBV5-1; tentative D call: TRBD1 (6 bases). The CDR3 is 16 amino acids. Trimming pared 0 bases from V and 0 bases from J, leaving 13 bases between. Germline V gives CDR1 SGHRS, CDR2 YFSETQ. CDR3 protein: CASSLGGQQPSYEQYF. CDR3 DNA (partial): TGCGCCAGCAGCTTGGGGGGACAACAGCCCTCCTACGAG.

There are many counts of this clone. The observed sequence ends 3 residues before the CDR3 terminus, with the missing tail filled in from the germline J gene. The chain has TRBV19 and TRBJ2-5; 12 nucleotides agree with TRBD1. From germline, CDR1 is LNHDA and CDR2 SQIVND (reference sequence). The CDR3 is made up of 17 amino acids. Unmatched junction bases numbered 16, after V lost 9 bases and J lost 5 bases. CDR3 sequence reads: CASRRGTGGLSGETQYF. Incomplete CDR3 DNA: TGTGCCAGCCGGAGGGGGACAGGGGGCTTAAGTGGGGAGACC.

This clone occurred a few times. Germline and junction disagree at one end, which may indicate a read error. The CDR3 end is not reached by the read, which stops 3 residues before it; the germline J gene fills it in. This sequence joins TRBV29-1 and TRBJ1-3; 9 bases line up with TRBD1. This CDR3 has 14 amino acids. Germline assignment: CDR1 SQVTM and CDR2 ANQGSEA. The DNA read from the CDR3 is TGCAGCGTTGTACAGGGGGCTGCTGGAAACACA. Protein: CSVVQGAAGNT. In full, the CDR3 reads CSVVQGAAGNTIYF.

Ten or more counts support this clone. The read ends 3 residues early relative to the CDR3; the germline J gene fills the gap. The chain recombines TRBV19 with TRBJ1-4; 7 nucleotides align to TRBD1. The CDR3 sequence is 15 residues long. The V gene end was trimmed by 4 bases and the J gene end by 3 bases; junction bases not matched to a gene: 5. In germline, CDR1 is LNHDA, CDR2 SQIVND (reference sequence). The CDR3 DNA, read in part, is TGTGCCAGTAGTACCCCGGGACAGTCTAATGAAAAA. Translated, it gives CASSTPGQSNEK. The whole CDR3 sequence reads CASSTPGQSNEKLFF. The variable domain in full, with the rest retrieved from reference TRBV19 and TRBJ1-4, is DGGITQSPKYLFRKEGQNVTLSCEQNLNHDAMYWYRQDPGQGLRLIYYSQIVNDFQKGDIAEGYSVSREKKESFPLTVTSAQKNPTAFYLCASSTPGQSNEKLFFGSGTQLSVL.

This clone was seen ten or more times. CDR3 DNA, as far as it was read: TGTGCCAGCAGTTTAGGGGGCGTGTACAATGAG. This encodes CASSLGGVYNE. The complete CDR3 sequence is CASSLGGVYNEQFF. This chain links TRBV12-3 or TRBV12-4 with TRBJ2-1; the D gene is possibly TRBD1 (5 bases). Read data end 3 residues before the CDR3 end; the end is taken from the germline J gene. This CDR3 is 14 amino acids long. The ends were cut back, 1 base at V and 4 bases at J, with 8 bases in the middle.

In this sample, this clone turned up many times. The CDR3 goes on 3 residues after the read ends, and that part is filled in from the germline J gene. The chain combines TRBV18 with TRBJ2-3; D gene unclear. V lost 3 bases and J 0 bases, leaving 16 bases between the germline ends. This CDR3 is built from 17 residues. Per the germline V gene, CDR1 is KGHSH and CDR2 is LQKENI. The sequenced part of the CDR3 DNA is TGTGCCAGCTCACCGGGCACGGCGAGTGACAGCACAGATACG. This translates into CASSPGTASDSTDT. The whole CDR3 reads CASSPGTASDSTDTQYF.

Of note for this clone: The read finishes 3 residues shy of the CDR3 end, and the germline J gene is used to complete it. The chain joins TRBV7-6 to TRBJ1-1; TRBD1 matches at 9 bases. The CDR3 extends over 12 amino acids. Germline CDR1 is SGHVS and CDR2 is FNYEAQ. CDR3 sequence reads: CASSADRGGAFF. CDR3 bases read: TGTGCCAGCAGCGCGGACAGGGGTGGA.